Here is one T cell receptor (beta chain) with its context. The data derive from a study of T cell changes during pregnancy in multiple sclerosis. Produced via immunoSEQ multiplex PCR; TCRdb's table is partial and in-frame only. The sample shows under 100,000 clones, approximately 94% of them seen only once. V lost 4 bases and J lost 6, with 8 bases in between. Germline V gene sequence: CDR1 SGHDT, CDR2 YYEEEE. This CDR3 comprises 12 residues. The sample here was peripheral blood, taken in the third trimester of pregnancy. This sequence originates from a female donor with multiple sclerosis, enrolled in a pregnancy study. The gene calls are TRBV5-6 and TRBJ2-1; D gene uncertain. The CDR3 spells CASSLGSNEQFF. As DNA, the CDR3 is TGTGCCAGCAGCCTAGGTAGCAATGAGCAGTTCTTC.